These T cell receptor beta chains were read from a single sample in a study of T cell responses to AZD1222 COVID-19 vaccine. Sequencing used immunoSEQ multiplex PCR; TCRdb keeps in-frame clones, though not all of them. In the table there are about 82,000 clones, approximately 91% of which are singletons. This sample comprised peripheral blood, obtained on day 0 of AZD1222 vaccination. These receptors originate from an adult in good health. CDR3s leave out the opening cysteine and the closing phenylalanine or tryptophan.

TRBV28	12	TRBJ2-7	ASSSAPARYEQY
TRBV9	14	TRBJ2-2	ASSANTGGYTGELF
TRBV19	12	TRBJ2-6	ASNRNSGANVLT
TRBV3-1/TRBV3-2	14	TRBJ1-2	ASSRGYAAGNYGYT
TRBV28	11	TRBJ1-5	AGAFRGNQPQH
TRBV11-2	13	TRBJ2-5	ASSSQPGPQETQY
TRBV7-2	13	TRBJ1-5	ASSLEGGKIQPQH
TRBV10-3	12	TRBJ1-5	AISDQQIDQPQH
TRBV5-5	11	TRBJ1-6	ASSLDTAAPLH
TRBV5-1	13	TRBJ2-1	ASSPGSPSYNEQF
TRBV6-5	13	TRBJ2-7	ASRGTGGLSYEQY
TRBV18	10	TRBJ2-3	APEGNTDTQY
TRBV14	12	TRBJ1-2	ASSRQGVNYGYT
TRBV15	11	TRBJ1-4	ATSRQWNEKLF
TRBV5-4	14	TRBJ2-1	ASSLPRPGTYNEQF
TRBV5-6	15	TRBJ1-4	ASSLAKQTGANEKLF
TRBV4-1	16	TRBJ2-3	ASSQDAGARGLGDTQY
TRBV7-2	13	TRBJ1-1	ASSFRTGGGAEAF
TRBV27	13	TRBJ1-1	ASSPTQGVKTEAF
TRBV29-1	11	TRBJ1-1	SAQQGLNTEAF
TRBV24-1	13	TRBJ1-5	ATSDSRQIYQPQH
TRBV7-2	13	TRBJ2-7	ASSLATGFSYEQY
TRBV28	8	TRBJ1-1	ASGDREAF
TRBV7-2	15	TRBJ2-2	ASSLASSGGSTGELF
TRBV6-5	13	TRBJ1-6	ASIGTGYHNSPLH
TRBV5-4	10	TRBJ2-7	ASSLNGVEQY
TRBV6-5	11	TRBJ2-5	ASSLRGQETQY
TRBV5-6	13	TRBJ2-2	ASSLDRADTGELF
TRBV19	11	TRBJ1-5	ASSIVKGQPQH
TRBV3-1/TRBV3-2	12	TRBJ2-1	ASSQDHVYNEQF
TRBV6-5	13	TRBJ1-1	ASSGPRQGATEAF
TRBV7-8	17	TRBJ1-5	ASSLAGLGGGGGNQPQH
TRBV5-1	14	TRBJ1-1	ASSPRQGGGVTEAF